A selection of T cell receptor beta chains follows, all from one sample in a study of blood T cell repertoires in COVID-19. Sequencing was performed with immunoSEQ multiplex PCR; in TCRdb, only in-frame clones are kept and a portion is missing. The sample contains roughly 120,000 clones, 82% of which appear only once. Source material: peripheral blood. These receptors originate from an older woman with acute or convalescent COVID-19. The CDR3 runs from the conserved cysteine through the conserved F or W. Clone size is given for some rows only: seen once, a few or many times, or a class if the clone is expanded.

CDR3	V	size
CASSAQGRDTEAFF	TRBV5-1	-
CASSSIGEKLFF	TRBV2	-
CASSIGLSSSYNEQFF	TRBV19	few
CASSFASPQETQYF	TRBV11-2	-
CASSLQGGKNIQYF	TRBV3-1/TRBV3-2	-
CASSNRQGNNYGYTF	TRBV4-2	-
CAWSAGGSNSPLHF	TRBV30	-
CASLAPGTTYNEQFF	TRBV7-9	few
CASSVGLAGTYEQYF	TRBV9	-
CAISEGGGLDEQYF	TRBV10-3	-
CSASSGQAQGSNQPQHF	TRBV20-1	once
CASRLGQGATGELFF	TRBV19	-
CASTEIFLPGTDTQYF	TRBV2	once
CASSEGANTEAFF	TRBV6-1	-
CASSLDSTINTGELFF	TRBV5-6	-
CASSLTISGTGTYEQYF	TRBV5-6	-
CASSVSPGNVYEQYF	TRBV9	-
CASSIPRGGNTEAFF	TRBV19	-
CASSSGTGVENYEQYF	TRBV7-6	once
CASSPGTGGSNEQFF	TRBV4-3	-
CASSEYGSGGTDTQYF	TRBV2	-
CASRSDGGGLYNEQFF	TRBV27	once
CASSKQGTNYGYTF	TRBV11-2	few
CSVDRVNYGYTF	TRBV29-1	-
CASSLASSTDTQYF	TRBV5-1	-
CASSSGRNSPLHF	TRBV12-3/TRBV12-4	-